This T cell receptor beta chain was sequenced in a study of blood T cell repertoires in COVID-19. Study background: From the United States, Italy and Spain came samples of acute and convalescent COVID-19. Sample material is recorded as cDNA or gDNA derived from T cells, B-cell-depleted T cells, or PBMCs.

Self-reported history from a screening survey and questionnaire set each donor's cohort. V lost 8 bases and J 0 bases, leaving 14 bases between the germline ends. Germline lookup yields CDR1 MNHEY and CDR2 SVGAGI. CDR3 length: 14 residues. Original data processing: Amplification of reference gene primers provided the estimated nucleated cell counts. TCRdb's table, derived via immunoSEQ multiplex PCR, lists solely in-frame clones and lacks some. From that table come the V and J calls and clone size; the DNA was used to work out D and trimming. The sample holds a few hundred thousand clones, 92% seen once.

The sample taken for sequencing was PBMCs or T cells enriched from blood (not recorded which). The clonotype was recovered from a woman aged 30 to 39 who had recovered from COVID-19. The chain uses TRBV6-5 and TRBJ2-7; weak D call: TRBD2 (5 bases). DNA for the CDR3: TGTGCCAGCTCCCCTGGACTCCTCTCCTACGAGCAGTACTTC. Translating it yields CASSPGLLSYEQYF.